This T cell receptor beta chain was obtained from a study of sequential checkpoint blockade in melanoma. For the study at large: Patients were randomized 1:1 to nivolumab-then-ipilimumab or ipilimumab-then-nivolumab first-line. Each arm's sequence ended with maintenance nivolumab.

Germline-derived CDR1 and CDR2 are MGHRA and YSYEKL. The trim removed 4 bases at V and 6 bases at J, leaving 8 bases unmatched. The CDR3 extends over 14 amino acids. Specified treatment: randomized to nivolumab then ipilimumab (arm A) or the reverse (arm B). None of the patients previously received DNA-damaging chemotherapy. PBMC sorting kept live CD3+CD8+ cells without CD19 or CD56. The assay was immunoSEQ multiplex PCR, and TCRdb's table has in-frame clones only and misses some. The profile shows about 20,000 clones, roughly 82% of them singletons. V usage is TRBV4-1 and J usage is TRBJ2-7, with 8 positions matching TRBD1. The receptor comes from a human donor with melanoma. The sample here was CD8+ T cells sorted from blood (inferred from file names), taken from a patient given nivolumab and ipilimumab in sequence. The CDR3 coding sequence is TGCGCCAGCAGCCCTGGACAGGGTAAGGGCGAGCAGTACTTC. The encoded protein is CASSPGQGKGEQYF.